The present T cell receptor (beta chain) was sequenced within a study of blood T cell repertoires in COVID-19. The V and J ends lost 0 bases and 2 bases respectively, with 12 bases between them. The length of the CDR3 is 15 residues. From germline, CDR1 is SGHRS and CDR2 YFSETQ. Sequencing used immunoSEQ multiplex PCR; TCRdb keeps in-frame clones, though not all of them. Of 350,000 to 450,000 clones in the sample, around 83% were seen once. The chain carries TRBV5-1 and TRBJ2-7, with D perhaps matching TRBD2 (7 bases). The sample was PBMCs or T cells enriched from blood (not recorded which). The TCR originated in a woman in her 50s who had recovered from COVID-19. CDR3: CASSLGGGLTYEQYF. The CDR3 DNA reads TGCGCCAGCAGCTTGGGAGGGGGACTAACCTACGAGCAGTACTTC.